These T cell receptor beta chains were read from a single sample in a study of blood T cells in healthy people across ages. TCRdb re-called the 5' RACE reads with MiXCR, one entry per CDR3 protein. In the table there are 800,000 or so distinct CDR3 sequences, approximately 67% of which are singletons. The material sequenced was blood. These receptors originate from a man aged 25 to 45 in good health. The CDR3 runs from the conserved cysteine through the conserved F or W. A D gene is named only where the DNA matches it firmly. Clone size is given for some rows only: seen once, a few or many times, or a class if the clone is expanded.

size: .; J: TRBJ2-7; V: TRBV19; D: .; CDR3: CASSIGTELPYEQYF; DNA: TGTGCCAGTAGTATAGGGACAGAGCTTCCTTACGAGCAGTACTTC
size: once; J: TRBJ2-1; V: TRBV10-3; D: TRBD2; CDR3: CAISPGTSPLNEQFF; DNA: TGTGCCATCAGTCCCGGGACTAGCCCTTTAAATGAGCAGTTCTTC
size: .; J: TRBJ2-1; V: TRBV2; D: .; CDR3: CASGLKALEQFF; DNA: TGTGCCAGCGGCCTCAAGGCGTTGGAGCAGTTCTTC
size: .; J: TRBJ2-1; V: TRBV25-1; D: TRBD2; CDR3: CVSSEWESGGAYEQFF; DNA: TGTGTCAGCAGTGAATGGGAGAGCGGGGGGGCTTATGAGCAGTTCTTC
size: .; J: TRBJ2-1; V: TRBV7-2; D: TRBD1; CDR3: CASSSGQPQIEQFF; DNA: TGTGCCAGCAGTTCGGGACAGCCCCAAATCGAGCAGTTCTTC
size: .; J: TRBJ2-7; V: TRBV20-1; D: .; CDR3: CSARQGYQDEQYF; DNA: TGCAGTGCTAGACAGGGGTACCAGGACGAGCAGTACTTC
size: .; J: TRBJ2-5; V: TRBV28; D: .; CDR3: CASSYLMGPAKTPKETQYF; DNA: TGTGCCAGCAGTTACCTGATGGGACCCGCTAAGACCCCAAAAGAGACCCAGTACTTC
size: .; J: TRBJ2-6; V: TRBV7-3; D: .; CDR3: CASSLTPFSGANVLTF; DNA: TGTGCCAGCAGCTTAACCCCCTTTTCTGGGGCCAACGTCCTGACTTTC
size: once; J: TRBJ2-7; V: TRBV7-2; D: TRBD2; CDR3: CASRHASGGLNNEQYF; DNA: TGTGCCAGCAGGCATGCTAGCGGGGGCCTGAATAATGAGCAGTACTTC
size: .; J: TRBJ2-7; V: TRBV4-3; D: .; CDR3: CASSQDAAGNSYERYF; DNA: TGCGCCAGCAGCCAAGATGCGGCAGGCAACTCCTACGAGCGGTACTTC
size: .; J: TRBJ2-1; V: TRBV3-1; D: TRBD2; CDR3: CASSQIPLAASYNEQFF; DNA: TGTGCCAGCAGCCAAATTCCTCTAGCGGCCTCCTACAATGAGCAGTTCTTC
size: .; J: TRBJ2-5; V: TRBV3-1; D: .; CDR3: CASSAPGLGDQYF; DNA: TGTGCCAGCAGCGCCCCGGGACTGGGTGACCAGTACTTC
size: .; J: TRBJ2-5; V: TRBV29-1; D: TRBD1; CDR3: CSVEQGAGETQYF; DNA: TGCAGCGTTGAACAGGGGGCCGGGGAGACCCAGTACTTC
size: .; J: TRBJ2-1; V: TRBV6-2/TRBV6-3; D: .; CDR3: CASSYHRSSYNEQFF; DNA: TGTGCCAGCAGTTACCACCGGAGCTCCTACAATGAGCAGTTCTTC
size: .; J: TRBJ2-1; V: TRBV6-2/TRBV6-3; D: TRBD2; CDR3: CASSYSGTSESDEQFF; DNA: TGTGCCAGCAGTTACTCCGGGACTAGCGAGTCGGATGAGCAGTTCTTC
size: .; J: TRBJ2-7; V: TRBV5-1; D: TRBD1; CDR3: CASSLGAQGYEQYF; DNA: TGCGCCAGCAGCTTGGGAGCACAGGGGTACGAGCAGTACTTC
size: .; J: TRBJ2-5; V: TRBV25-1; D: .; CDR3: CASSKGDRPQETQYF; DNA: TGTGCCAGCAGTAAAGGGGATAGACCACAAGAGACCCAGTACTTC
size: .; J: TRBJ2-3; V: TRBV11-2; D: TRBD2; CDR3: CASSKSGTSDSSTDTQYF; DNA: TGTGCCAGCAGCAAGTCCGGGACTAGCGATTCTAGCACAGATACGCAGTATTTT
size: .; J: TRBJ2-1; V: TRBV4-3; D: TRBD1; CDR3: CASSPTGISYEQFF; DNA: TGCGCCAGCAGCCCGACAGGGATTTCCTACGAGCAGTTCTTC
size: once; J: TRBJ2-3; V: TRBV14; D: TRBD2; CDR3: CAGSRTSGTTQYF; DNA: TGTGCCGGCAGTCGAACTAGCGGGACTACGCAGTATTTT
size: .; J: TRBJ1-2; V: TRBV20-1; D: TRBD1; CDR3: CSARRDRGNYGYTF; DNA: TGCAGTGCCCGACGGGACAGGGGAAACTATGGCTACACCTTC
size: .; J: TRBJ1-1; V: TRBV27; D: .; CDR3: CASSPLGESNTEAFF; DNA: TGTGCCAGCAGTCCCCTCGGGGAATCGAACACTGAAGCTTTCTTT
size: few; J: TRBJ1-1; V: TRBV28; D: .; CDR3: CASSSPREAFF; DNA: TGTGCCAGCAGTTCCCCCCGTGAAGCTTTCTTT
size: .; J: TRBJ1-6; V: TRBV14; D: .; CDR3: CAGSQVVSANSPLHF; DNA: TGTGCCGGCAGCCAAGTGGTCAGCGCTAATTCACCCCTCCACTTT
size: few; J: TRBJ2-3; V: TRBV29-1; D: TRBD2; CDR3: CSVEGLGSGGLTSTDTQYF; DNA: TGCAGCGTTGAGGGATTGGGTAGCGGGGGTTTGACTAGCACAGATACGCAGTATTTT
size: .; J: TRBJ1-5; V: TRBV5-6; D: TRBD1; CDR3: CASSLYSRGLDQPQHF; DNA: TGTGCCAGCAGCTTATACAGCAGGGGGCTGGATCAGCCCCAGCATTTT
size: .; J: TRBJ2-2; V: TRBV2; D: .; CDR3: CASREGGTGELFF; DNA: TGTGCCAGCAGGGAAGGTGGCACCGGGGAGCTGTTTTTT
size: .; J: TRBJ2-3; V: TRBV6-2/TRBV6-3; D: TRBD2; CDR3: CASTPLAGGPDTQYF; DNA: TGTGCCAGCACCCCACTAGCGGGGGGGCCAGATACGCAGTATTTT
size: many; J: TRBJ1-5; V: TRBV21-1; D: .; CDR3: CASSTPGPAQPQHF; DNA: TGTGCCAGCAGCACCCCCGGGCCCGCACAGCCCCAGCATTTT
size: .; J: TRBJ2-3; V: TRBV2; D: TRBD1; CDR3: CASSPPFRTGEDTQYF; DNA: TGTGCCAGCAGTCCCCCCTTTAGGACAGGGGAGGATACGCAGTATTTT
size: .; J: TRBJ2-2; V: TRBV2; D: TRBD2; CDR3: CASSGLAGDTGELFF; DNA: TGTGCCAGCAGCGGACTAGCGGGGGACACCGGGGAGCTGTTTTTT
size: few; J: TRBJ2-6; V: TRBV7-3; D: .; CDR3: CASSSREGASGANVLTF; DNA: TGTGCCAGCAGCTCCCGTGAAGGGGCCTCTGGGGCCAACGTCCTGACTTTC
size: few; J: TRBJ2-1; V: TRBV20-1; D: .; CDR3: CSASSSYNEQFF; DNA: TGCAGTGCTTCCTCCTCCTACAATGAGCAGTTCTTC
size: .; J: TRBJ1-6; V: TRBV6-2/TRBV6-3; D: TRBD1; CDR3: CATEDRGGSYNSPLHF; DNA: TGTGCCACCGAGGACAGGGGAGGCTCCTATAATTCACCCCTCCACTTT
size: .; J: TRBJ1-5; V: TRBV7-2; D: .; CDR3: CASSLRTGDSNQPQHF; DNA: TGTGCCAGCAGCTTAAGAACAGGTGATAGCAATCAGCCCCAGCATTTT
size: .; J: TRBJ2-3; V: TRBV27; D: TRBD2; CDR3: CASSLLAGSTDTQYF; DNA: TGTGCCAGCAGCTTACTAGCGGGTAGCACAGATACGCAGTATTTT
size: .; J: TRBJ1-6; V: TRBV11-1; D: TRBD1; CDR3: CASSEDRGRRSSPLHF; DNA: TGTGCCAGCAGCGAGGACAGGGGGCGTAGAAGTTCACCCCTCCACTTT
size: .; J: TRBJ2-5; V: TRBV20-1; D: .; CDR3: CSARQGIGETQYF; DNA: TGCAGTGCTAGACAGGGGATTGGGGAGACCCAGTACTTC
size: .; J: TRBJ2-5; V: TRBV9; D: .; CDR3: CASSGSGTQETQYF; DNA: TGTGCCAGCAGCGGTTCCGGGACCCAAGAGACCCAGTACTTC
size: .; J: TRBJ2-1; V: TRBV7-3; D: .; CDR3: CASSLAGSHEQFF; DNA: TGTGCCAGCAGCCTGGCCGGGAGCCATGAGCAGTTCTTC
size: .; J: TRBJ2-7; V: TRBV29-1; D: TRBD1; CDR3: CSVVPGQGGYEQYF; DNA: TGCAGCGTGGTTCCAGGACAGGGCGGTTACGAGCAGTACTTC
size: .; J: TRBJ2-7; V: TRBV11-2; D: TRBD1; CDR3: CASSPLGQGVSSYEQYF; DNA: TGTGCCAGCAGCCCCCTCGGACAGGGGGTTTCCTCCTACGAGCAGTACTTC
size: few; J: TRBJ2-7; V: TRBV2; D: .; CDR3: CASSGAGQYF; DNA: TGTGCCAGCTCTGGGGCGGGGCAGTACTTC
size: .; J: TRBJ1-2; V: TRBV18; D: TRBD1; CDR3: CASSPRTTGGFYGYTF; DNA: TGTGCCAGCTCACCACGAACGACAGGGGGCTTCTATGGCTACACCTTC
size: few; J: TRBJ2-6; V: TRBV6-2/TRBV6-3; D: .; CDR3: CASSYDDSGANVLTF; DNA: TGTGCCAGCAGTTACGACGACTCTGGGGCCAACGTCCTGACTTTC
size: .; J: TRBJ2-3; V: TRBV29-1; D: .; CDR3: CSVEDHTDTQYF; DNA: TGCAGCGTTGAAGACCACACAGATACGCAGTATTTT
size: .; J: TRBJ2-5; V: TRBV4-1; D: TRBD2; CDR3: CASSRGLAGGEETQYF; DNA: TGCGCCAGCAGCCGCGGACTAGCGGGGGGGGAAGAGACCCAGTACTTC
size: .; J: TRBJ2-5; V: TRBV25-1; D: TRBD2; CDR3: CASSASGVQETQYF; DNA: TGTGCCAGCAGTGCTAGCGGGGTGCAAGAGACCCAGTACTTC
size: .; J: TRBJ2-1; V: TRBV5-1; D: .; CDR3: CASSLAQGLDEQFF; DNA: TGCGCCAGCAGCTTGGCCCAGGGTTTGGATGAGCAGTTCTTC
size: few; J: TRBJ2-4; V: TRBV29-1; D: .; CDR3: CSVLTQGGEQYF; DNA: TGCAGCGTTCTGACCCAGGGGGGGGAGCAGTACTTC
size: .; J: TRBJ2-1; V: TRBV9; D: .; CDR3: CASSVSSRTYNEQFF; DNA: TGTGCCAGCAGCGTTTCTAGCCGCACCTACAATGAGCAGTTCTTC
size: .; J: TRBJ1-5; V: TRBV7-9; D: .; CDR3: CASSPPTGQPQHF; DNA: TGTGCCAGCAGCCCACCCACCGGACAGCCCCAGCATTTT
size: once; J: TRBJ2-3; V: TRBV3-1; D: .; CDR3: CASSHNSADTQYF; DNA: TGTGCCAGCAGTCACAACTCGGCAGATACGCAGTATTTT
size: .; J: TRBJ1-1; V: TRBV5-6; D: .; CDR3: CASSLEEGRTEAFF; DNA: TGTGCCAGCAGCTTGGAAGAGGGACGGACTGAAGCTTTCTTT
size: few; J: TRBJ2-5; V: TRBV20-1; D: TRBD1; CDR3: CSARETGASTQYF; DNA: TGCAGTGCTAGGGAGACAGGGGCGAGCACCCAGTACTTC